A selection of T cell receptor beta chains follows, all from one sample in a study of T-cell reconstitution after alpha-beta-depleted transplantation in children. TCRdb reprocessed the PCR reads with MiXCR, giving one entry per CDR3 protein. The data show 700,000 to 950,000 distinct CDR3 sequences, with approximately 15% seen just once and approximately 5% held by the top ten. Material: PBMCs, mostly from graft donor cells, obtained 360 days after TCRalphabeta/CD19-depleted stem cell transplant. These receptors all stem from a male patient between 10 and 17 years old who had a stem cell transplant for acute lymphoblastic leukemia, so the T cells may come from the graft donor. The CDR3 runs from the conserved cysteine through the conserved F or W. A D gene is named only where the DNA matches it firmly. The listing skips clone size in some rows; elsewhere it reads once, few, many or a size class.

V gene: TRBV24-1; clone size: few; J gene: TRBJ2-2; D gene: TRBD1; CDR3 protein: CATSDPGQINTGELFF; CDR3 DNA: TGTGCCACCAGTGACCCGGGACAGATTAACACCGGGGAGCTGTTTTTT
V gene: TRBV2; clone size: once; J gene: TRBJ2-3; D gene: TRBD2; CDR3 protein: CASSLLSGITDTQYF; CDR3 DNA: TGTGCCAGCAGTCTTCTTAGCGGGATCACAGATACGCAGTATTTT
V gene: TRBV11-2; clone size: few; J gene: TRBJ2-7; D gene: TRBD2; CDR3 protein: CASSLSSSGGGEQYF; CDR3 DNA: TGTGCCAGCAGCTTAAGTTCTAGCGGGGGTGGTGAGCAGTACTTC
V gene: TRBV12-3/TRBV12-4; clone size: few; J gene: TRBJ1-6; D gene: .; CDR3 protein: CASSFFQGNSPLHF; CDR3 DNA: TGTGCCAGCAGTTTTTTCCAGGGGAATTCACCCCTCCACTTT
V gene: TRBV20-1; clone size: many; J gene: TRBJ2-7; D gene: TRBD2; CDR3 protein: CSARAGGPFEQYF; CDR3 DNA: TGCAGTGCTAGAGCGGGAGGGCCCTTCGAGCAGTACTTC
V gene: TRBV28; clone size: .; J gene: TRBJ2-2; D gene: .; CDR3 protein: CASSLVRDGDTGELFF; CDR3 DNA: TGTGCCAGCAGTTTGGTAAGGGACGGGGACACCGGGGAGCTGTTTTTT
V gene: TRBV12-3/TRBV12-4; clone size: many; J gene: TRBJ2-7; D gene: TRBD1; CDR3 protein: CASGGQRTSGGEQYF; CDR3 DNA: TGTGCCAGCGGGGGACAGCGCACCTCAGGTGGCGAGCAGTACTTC
V gene: TRBV15; clone size: few; J gene: TRBJ2-3; D gene: TRBD2; CDR3 protein: CATSRLAGSFSVTDTQYF; CDR3 DNA: TGTGCCACCAGCAGACTAGCGGGATCCTTTAGTGTCACAGATACGCAGTATTTT
V gene: TRBV12-3/TRBV12-4; clone size: .; J gene: TRBJ1-1; D gene: .; CDR3 protein: CASSLNAGWGTEAFF; CDR3 DNA: TGTGCCAGCAGTTTAAATGCAGGGTGGGGCACTGAAGCTTTCTTT
V gene: TRBV5-1; clone size: few; J gene: TRBJ2-7; D gene: TRBD2; CDR3 protein: CASSQGLAGGNTYEQYF; CDR3 DNA: TGCGCCAGCAGCCAGGGACTAGCGGGAGGTAACACCTACGAGCAGTACTTC